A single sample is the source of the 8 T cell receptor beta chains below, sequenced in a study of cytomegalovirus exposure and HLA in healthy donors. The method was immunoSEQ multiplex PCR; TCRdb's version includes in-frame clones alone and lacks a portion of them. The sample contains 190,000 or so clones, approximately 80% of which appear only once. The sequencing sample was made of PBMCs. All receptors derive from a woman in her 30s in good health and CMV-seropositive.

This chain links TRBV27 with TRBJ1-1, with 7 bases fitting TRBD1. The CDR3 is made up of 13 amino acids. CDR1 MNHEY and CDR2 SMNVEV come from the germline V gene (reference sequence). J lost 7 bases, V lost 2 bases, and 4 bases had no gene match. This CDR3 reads CASSLRGQIEAFF. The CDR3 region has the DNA TGTGCCAGCAGTTTAAGGGGACAGATTGAAGCTTTCTTT.

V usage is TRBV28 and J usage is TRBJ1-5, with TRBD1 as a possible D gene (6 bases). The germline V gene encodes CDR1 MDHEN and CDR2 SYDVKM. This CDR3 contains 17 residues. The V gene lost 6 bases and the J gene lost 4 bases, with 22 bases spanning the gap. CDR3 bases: TGTGCCAGCAGACTCCGAGGGTACCAACAGGGTAATCAGCCCCAGCATTTT. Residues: CASRLRGYQQGNQPQHF.

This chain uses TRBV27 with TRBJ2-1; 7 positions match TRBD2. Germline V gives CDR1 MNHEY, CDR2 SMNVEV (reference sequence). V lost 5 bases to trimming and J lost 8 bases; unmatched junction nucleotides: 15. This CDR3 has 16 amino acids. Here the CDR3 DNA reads TGTGCCAGCAGTCCCCGCCCGGGGGGAGGCTTCGATGAGCAGTTCTTC. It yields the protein CASSPRPGGGFDEQFF.

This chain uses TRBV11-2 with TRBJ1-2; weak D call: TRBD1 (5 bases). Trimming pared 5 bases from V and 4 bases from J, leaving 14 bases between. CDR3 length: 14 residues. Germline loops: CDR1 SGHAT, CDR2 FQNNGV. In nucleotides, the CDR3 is TGTGCCAGCAGCCCTAGTGGACACCTCTATGGCTACACCTTC. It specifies CASSPSGHLYGYTF.

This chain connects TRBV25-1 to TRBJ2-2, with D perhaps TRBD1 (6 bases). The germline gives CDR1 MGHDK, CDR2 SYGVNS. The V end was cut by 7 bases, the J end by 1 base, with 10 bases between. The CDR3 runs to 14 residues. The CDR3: CASKDRLNTGELFF. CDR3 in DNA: TGTGCCAGCAAGGACAGATTGAACACCGGGGAGCTGTTTTTT.

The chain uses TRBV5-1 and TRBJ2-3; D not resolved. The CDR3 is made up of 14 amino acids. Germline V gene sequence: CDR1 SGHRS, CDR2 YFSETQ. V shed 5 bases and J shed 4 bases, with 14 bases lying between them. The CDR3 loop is CASSPPDGPDTQYF. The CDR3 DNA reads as TGCGCCAGCAGTCCTCCTGATGGGCCAGATACGCAGTATTTT.

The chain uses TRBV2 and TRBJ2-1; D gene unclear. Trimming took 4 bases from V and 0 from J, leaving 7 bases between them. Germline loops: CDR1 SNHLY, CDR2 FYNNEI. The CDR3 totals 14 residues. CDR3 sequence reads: CASSVESSYNEQFF. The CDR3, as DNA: TGTGCCAGCAGTGTCGAGAGCTCCTACAATGAGCAGTTCTTC.

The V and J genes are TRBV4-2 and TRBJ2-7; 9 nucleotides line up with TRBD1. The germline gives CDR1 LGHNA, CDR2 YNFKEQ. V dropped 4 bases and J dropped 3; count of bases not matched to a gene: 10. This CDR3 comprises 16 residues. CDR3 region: CASSPLGDRDYYEQYF. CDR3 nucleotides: TGTGCCAGCAGCCCGCTGGGGGACAGGGATTACTACGAGCAGTACTTC.